This T cell receptor (beta chain) was observed in a study of CD8+ T cells in alopecia areata. Study-level background: Severity among treated patients was scored by the percentage of scalp area affected. The study's findings and limits: Many expanded lesional clones persisted in scalp and blood during tofacitinib treatment. Tofacitinib delivered significant drops in scalp clonality and in expanded CD8+ clones among the top 100.

Treatment given: oral pan-JAK inhibitor, 5-10 mg twice daily. This clone was counted a few times. The antigen is not known. The germline CDR1 and CDR2 sequences are SGHRS and YFSETQ. V was clipped by 4 bases and J by 5 bases; unmatched bases: 10. The CDR3 spans 16 residues. cDNA prepared by RNA extraction and subsequent reverse transcription served as the template for sequencing. The protocol was immunoSEQ multiplex PCR, while the TCRdb copy is restricted to in-frame clones and leaves out a portion. The sample holds around 290,000 clones, about 62% seen once. This sequence joins TRBV5-1 and TRBJ2-1; TRBD2 matches at 9 bases. This sequence originates from a human donor with alopecia areata. The sequencing used CD4+ T cells sorted from blood, collected at week 24, from a patient treated with tofacitinib. The CDR3 region is CASSQTRTSAHNEQFF. The CDR3 DNA reads as TGCGCCAGCAGCCAGACTCGGACTAGCGCGCACAATGAGCAGTTCTTC. The whole variable domain, remainder taken from reference TRBV5-1 and TRBJ2-1, is KAGVTQTPRYLIKTRGQQVTLSCSPISGHRSVSWYQQTPGQGLQFLFEYFSETQRNKGNFPGRFSGRQFSNSRSEMNVSTLELGDSALYLCASSQTRTSAHNEQFFGPGTRLTVL.